Listed below are T cell receptor beta chains from one sample, sequenced in a study of early T cells in non-severe SARS-CoV-2 infection. TCRdb analysed the 5' RACE reads with MiXCR anew, one entry per CDR3 protein. This table holds nearly 90,000 distinct CDR3 sequences, 14% found once. What was sequenced was whole blood. Receptor source: an adult who was a healthcare worker with PCR-confirmed SARS-CoV-2 infection or an uninfected control (not recorded which). Each CDR3 is given with its conserved first and last residue. The D gene is left open where the match is weak. Some rows have no size entry. The others give once, few or many, or a class for an expanded clone.

14	-	TRBV5-1	TRBD1	TRBJ1-4	CASSAGTGGEKLFF	TGCGCCAGCAGCGCCGGGACAGGGGGTGAAAAACTGTTTTTT
16	many	TRBV28	-	TRBJ1-2	CASSSPQAWQGYGYTF	TGTGCCAGCAGTTCCCCCCAAGCGTGGCAGGGCTATGGCTACACCTTC
14	-	TRBV20-1	-	TRBJ2-7	CSAGRTDKGGEQYF	TGCAGTGCGGGGCGGACGGACAAGGGAGGCGAGCAGTACTTC
15	-	TRBV19	-	TRBJ2-6	CASSRGDSDLRVLTF	TGTGCCAGTAGTAGGGGGGACAGCGACCTAAGAGTCCTGACTTTC
17	-	TRBV6-4	-	TRBJ2-1	CASSKDRTMSSYNEQFF	TGTGCCAGCAGTAAGGACAGGACTATGAGCTCCTACAATGAGCAGTTCTTC
15	-	TRBV29-1	TRBD1	TRBJ2-3	CSGRDRGDPADTQYF	TGCAGCGGAAGGGACAGGGGAGACCCGGCGGATACGCAGTATTTT
13	few	TRBV5-4	-	TRBJ2-7	CASSLVGVNEQYF	TGTGCCAGCAGCTTGGTTGGGGTCAACGAGCAGTACTTC
12	-	TRBV3-1	-	TRBJ2-1	CATSGDNNEQFF	TGTGCCACTTCAGGGGACAACAATGAGCAGTTCTTC
19	-	TRBV20-1	TRBD1	TRBJ1-5	CSARVLYGTGGYSNQPQHF	TGCAGTGCTAGAGTTCTATACGGGACAGGGGGATATAGCAATCAGCCCCAGCATTTT
13	-	TRBV6-5	-	TRBJ1-2	CASTPGGVHGYTF	TGTGCCAGCACGCCCGGCGGGGTGCATGGCTACACCTTC
15	-	TRBV5-1	-	TRBJ1-6	CASSLGHSDNSPLHF	TGCGCCAGCAGCTTGGGTCATTCCGATAATTCACCCCTCCACTTT
16	few	TRBV5-4	-	TRBJ2-7	CASSPLPGQSSYEQYF	TGTGCCAGCAGCCCTCTGCCAGGGCAGAGCTCCTACGAGCAGTACTTC
16	-	TRBV4-1	-	TRBJ2-2	CASSQDGETNTGELFF	TGCGCCAGCAGCCAAGATGGGGAGACGAACACCGGGGAGCTGTTTTTT
17	-	TRBV6-5	TRBD2	TRBJ2-5	CASRLGLVGRPWETQYF	TGTGCCAGCAGGCTTGGACTAGTTGGACGACCTTGGGAGACCCAGTACTTC
16	medium-sized	TRBV12-5	TRBD2	TRBJ2-1	CASGPEGLATYNEQFF	TGTGCTAGTGGCCCCGAGGGACTAGCGACCTACAATGAGCAGTTCTTC
16	few	TRBV20-1	TRBD2	TRBJ2-3	CSAGNLLAGGTDTQYF	TGCAGTGCTGGGAATCTACTAGCGGGAGGCACAGATACGCAGTATTTT
15	few	TRBV20-1	-	TRBJ2-7	CSARDWRLATYEQYF	TGCAGTGCTAGAGATTGGAGGCTAGCTACCTACGAGCAGTACTTC
16	many	TRBV28	-	TRBJ2-3	CASISGAVTSTDTQYF	TGTGCCAGCATCTCGGGAGCCGTAACAAGCACAGATACGCAGTATTTT
18	few	TRBV6-1	TRBD2	TRBJ2-1	CASSVLAPMAGGGNEQFF	TGTGCCAGCAGTGTATTAGCTCCAATGGCGGGAGGGGGTAATGAGCAGTTCTTC
15	-	TRBV29-1	-	TRBJ2-3	CSVSTASSGTDTQYF	TGCAGCGTCTCGACAGCCAGCTCAGGGACAGATACGCAGTATTTT
11	few	TRBV20-1	-	TRBJ1-1	CSARGSTEAFF	TGCAGTGCTAGAGGCTCCACTGAAGCTTTCTTT
15	-	TRBV3-1	-	TRBJ1-3	CASSPLGNLGNTIYF	TGTGCCAGCAGTCCGCTCGGGAATTTGGGAAACACCATATATTTT
14	few	TRBV12-3/TRBV12-4	-	TRBJ1-1	CASSTGIVETEAFF	TGTGCCAGCAGTACAGGAATCGTCGAAACTGAAGCTTTCTTT
12	many	TRBV5-4	-	TRBJ1-2	CASSLNSYGYTF	TGTGCCAGCAGCCTCAACTCATATGGCTACACCTTC
13	once	TRBV10-3	TRBD1	TRBJ2-1	CAITGTGDGEQFF	TGTGCCATCACCGGGACAGGGGATGGCGAGCAGTTCTTC
14	few	TRBV2	TRBD2	TRBJ2-3	CAVRLAGNSDTQYF	TGTGCCGTAAGACTAGCGGGGAACTCTGATACGCAGTATTTT
15	-	TRBV5-4	TRBD2	TRBJ2-1	CASSFQLAGVNEQFF	TGTGCCAGCAGCTTCCAACTAGCGGGGGTTAATGAGCAGTTCTTC
14	few	TRBV6-1	TRBD2	TRBJ2-1	CASSGGLDYNEQFF	TGTGCCAGCAGTGGGGGACTAGACTACAATGAGCAGTTCTTC
13	few	TRBV5-4	-	TRBJ1-2	CASSPDLPYGYTF	TGTGCCAGCAGCCCGGACCTCCCCTATGGCTACACCTTC
17	-	TRBV20-1	TRBD2	TRBJ2-1	CSARARGLADSYNEQFF	TGCAGTGCTAGAGCAAGGGGACTAGCGGACTCCTACAATGAGCAGTTCTTC
14	-	TRBV5-4	TRBD1	TRBJ2-7	CASSPGGTGYEQYF	TGTGCCAGCAGCCCCGGCGGGACAGGGTACGAGCAGTACTTC
14	-	TRBV29-1	TRBD2	TRBJ2-3	CSVEGGGATDTQYF	TGCAGCGTTGAAGGGGGGGGAGCCACAGATACGCAGTATTTT
16	-	TRBV5-6	TRBD1	TRBJ1-2	CASSDLTGGRGYGYTF	TGTGCCAGCAGCGACTTAACAGGGGGACGTGGCTATGGCTACACCTTC
16	-	TRBV20-1	TRBD2	TRBJ2-1	CSARDPSASGSDEQFF	TGCAGTGCTAGAGATCCGTCGGCTAGCGGGAGCGATGAGCAGTTCTTC
14	-	TRBV25-1	-	TRBJ1-4	CASSESTTNEKLFF	TGTGCCAGCAGTGAATCTACAACTAATGAAAAACTGTTTTTT
12	many	TRBV27	-	TRBJ2-7	CASSFQGYEQYF	TGTGCCAGCAGTTTTCAGGGCTACGAGCAGTACTTC
15	many	TRBV11-2	-	TRBJ1-6	CASSPQGGNNSPLHF	TGTGCCAGCAGCCCTCAAGGGGGAAATAATTCACCCCTCCACTTT
11	-	TRBV12-3/TRBV12-4	-	TRBJ2-7	CASTSGSEQYF	TGTGCCAGCACTTCAGGGTCCGAGCAGTACTTC
14	many	TRBV3-1	-	TRBJ1-1	CASSQVAPGAVAFF	TGTGCCAGCAGCCAAGTGGCCCCGGGGGCGGTAGCTTTCTTT
14	many	TRBV4-1	-	TRBJ2-7	CASSQGAGLYEQYF	TGCGCCAGCAGCCAAGGGGCAGGACTCTACGAGCAGTACTTC
14	many	TRBV20-1	-	TRBJ2-1	CSAPFGTAEGEQFF	TGCAGTGCTCCTTTCGGGACTGCCGAGGGGGAGCAGTTCTTC
14	-	TRBV7-9	TRBD1	TRBJ1-1	CASSLGRQGSEAFF	TGTGCCAGCAGCTTAGGACGACAGGGGAGTGAAGCTTTCTTT
11	many	TRBV27	-	TRBJ2-7	CASSFGYEQYF	TGTGCCAGCAGTTTCGGCTACGAGCAGTACTTC
12	few	TRBV5-4	TRBD1	TRBJ2-2	CASSLLGDRESF	TGTGCCAGCAGCTTATTAGGGGACAGGGAATCTTTT
15	many	TRBV14	TRBD1	TRBJ2-2	CASSRRQGATGELFF	TGTGCCAGCAGCCGTCGACAGGGGGCAACCGGGGAGCTGTTTTTT